These T cell receptor beta chains were read from a single sample in a study of naive and memory T cell subsets. TCRdb analysed the 5' RACE reads with MiXCR anew, one entry per CDR3 protein. Here the sample spans tens of thousands of distinct CDR3 sequences, less than 25% being singletons. The source of these receptors is a female donor in good health. Both conserved end residues are part of each CDR3. A D gene is named only where the DNA matches it firmly. A clone size is listed for some rows: how often the clone was seen (once, few, many), or a class if it is expanded.

>many|14|TRBV6-5|TRBJ2-5|-
TGTGCCAGCATTCCGAAGGGGGGAGAAGAGACCCAGTACTTC
CASIPKGGEETQYF
>many|15|TRBV18|TRBJ2-1|-
TGTGCCAGCTCACCGGGGGGAGGACTCTACAATGAGCAGTTCTTC
CASSPGGGLYNEQFF
>many|13|TRBV20-1|TRBJ1-2|-
TGCAGTGCTAGTTCGGGGGGTAATATTGGCTACACCTTC
CSASSGGNIGYTF
>many|17|TRBV6-5|TRBJ1-3|TRBD1
TGTGCCAGCAGTTACGGACAGGGCCACCGCTCTGGAAACACCATATATTTT
CASSYGQGHRSGNTIYF
>-|11|TRBV10-3|TRBJ2-7|-
TGTGCCACTTTACAGGGCTACGAGCAGTACTTC
CATLQGYEQYF
>-|15|TRBV12-3/TRBV12-4|TRBJ1-5|-
TGTGCCAGCAGTTTAACGGTTCCCGGCAATCAGCCCCAGCATTTT
CASSLTVPGNQPQHF
>-|19|TRBV12-3/TRBV12-4|TRBJ2-7|TRBD1
TGTGCCAGCAGTTCATCTTCCGGGACAGATTTCGTGGACGCCTACGAGCAGTACTTC
CASSSSSGTDFVDAYEQYF
>many|16|TRBV20-1|TRBJ1-5|-
TGCAGTGCTGAGGGAGGGGGGGCGGATAGCAATCAGCCCCAGCATTTT
CSAEGGGADSNQPQHF
>many|17|TRBV4-3|TRBJ2-2|TRBD1
TGCGCCAGCAGCCAAGATTTGGCAGGGGGGAACACCGGGGAGCTGTTTTTT
CASSQDLAGGNTGELFF
>few|13|TRBV29-1|TRBJ2-5|-
TGCAGCGTTTCAGGGTTTTTCATAGAGACCCAGTACTTC
CSVSGFFIETQYF
>many|15|TRBV20-1|TRBJ2-7|TRBD2
TGCAGTGCTAGAGAATTTGGGAGGGCCGCCTACGAGCAGTACTTC
CSAREFGRAAYEQYF
>many|13|TRBV30|TRBJ1-5|-
TGTGCCTGGAGTGTAAACGGGGGTCAGCCCCAGCATTTT
CAWSVNGGQPQHF
>many|14|TRBV12-3/TRBV12-4|TRBJ2-7|-
TGTGCCAGCAGTTTATTTGGCGGGTCCTACGAGCAGTACTTC
CASSLFGGSYEQYF
>-|14|TRBV20-1|TRBJ1-1|-
TGCAGTGCTAGCGAGATTATGGAGGGGGCTGAAGCTTTCTTT
CSASEIMEGAEAFF
>medium-sized|11|TRBV29-1|TRBJ2-7|-
TGCAGCGCCGAGAGGGGGTACGAGCAGTACTTC
CSAERGYEQYF
>medium-sized|14|TRBV20-1|TRBJ2-3|TRBD2
TGCAGTGCCCAAGCCGGGGGGACCACAGATACGCAGTATTTT
CSAQAGGTTDTQYF
>few|11|TRBV12-3/TRBV12-4|TRBJ2-7|-
TGTGCCAGCAGTCGAAATTACGAGCAGTACTTC
CASSRNYEQYF
>few|17|TRBV29-1|TRBJ2-1|TRBD2
TGCAGCGTTGAAGGCACAGGACTAGCGGGAAACTACAATGAGCAGTTCTTC
CSVEGTGLAGNYNEQFF
>many|14|TRBV9|TRBJ2-5|-
TGTGCCAGCAGCTCGCCAGAGGTCGGGGAGACCCAGTACTTC
CASSSPEVGETQYF
>few|12|TRBV20-1|TRBJ2-7|-
TGCAGTGCTAGCCCCGACCCCTACGAGCAGTACTTC
CSASPDPYEQYF
>few|13|TRBV20-1|TRBJ2-1|TRBD1
TGCAGTGCCTCCGGGACAGGGGTCATTGAGCAGTTCTTC
CSASGTGVIEQFF
>many|19|TRBV10-2|TRBJ2-7|TRBD2
TGCGCCAGCAGTGAATACGGGACTAGCGGGAGTATGGGTGCCTACGAGCAGTACTTC
CASSEYGTSGSMGAYEQYF
>many|14|TRBV18|TRBJ2-1|-
TGTGCCAGCTCACCGTTGGGGACCTACAATGAGCAGTTCTTC
CASSPLGTYNEQFF
>few|14|TRBV6-5|TRBJ2-7|-
TGTGCCAGCAGCCTCAGACCTGGGCCCTACGAGCAGTACTTC
CASSLRPGPYEQYF
>medium-sized|13|TRBV6-4|TRBJ2-1|-
TGTGCCAGCAGTGAGGACACCTACAATGAGCAGTTCTTC
CASSEDTYNEQFF
>-|14|TRBV10-3|TRBJ2-3|-
TGTGCCATTGGGTCCCCATCCCGCACAGATACGCAGTATTTT
CAIGSPSRTDTQYF
>-|13|TRBV12-3/TRBV12-4|TRBJ2-7|-
TGTGCCAGCAGTTCCACTAGCACAGGCGAGCAGTACTTC
CASSSTSTGEQYF
>-|15|TRBV5-1|TRBJ1-6|-
TGCGCCAGCAGCTTCGGGGGCAGTAACGATTCACCCCTCCACTTT
CASSFGGSNDSPLHF
>medium-sized|15|TRBV5-1|TRBJ2-7|TRBD2
TGCGCCAGCAGCTTGACGGGCCTAGCGGACTACGAGCAGTACTTC
CASSLTGLADYEQYF